This TCR beta chain was identified during a study of T cell responses to AZD1222 COVID-19 vaccine. On this clone: One end of the junction fails to match germline, which may point to a read error.

The data were produced by immunoSEQ multiplex PCR, yet TCRdb's version contains in-frame clones alone and is incomplete. This table holds 75,000 to 100,000 clones, about nine tenths found once. Germline V lookup: CDR1 LGHDT, CDR2 YNNKEL (reference sequence). This CDR3 has 14 residues. This TCR was sampled from an adult in good health. The source material was peripheral blood, sampled on day 0 of AZD1222 vaccination. The rearrangement uses TRBV3-1 (or the pseudogene TRBV3-2) and TRBJ2-7; D unresolved. The DNA for the CDR3 is TGTGCCAGCACCCAAGCAACAGACTCCTACGAGCAGTACTTC. Its protein is CASTQATDSYEQYF.